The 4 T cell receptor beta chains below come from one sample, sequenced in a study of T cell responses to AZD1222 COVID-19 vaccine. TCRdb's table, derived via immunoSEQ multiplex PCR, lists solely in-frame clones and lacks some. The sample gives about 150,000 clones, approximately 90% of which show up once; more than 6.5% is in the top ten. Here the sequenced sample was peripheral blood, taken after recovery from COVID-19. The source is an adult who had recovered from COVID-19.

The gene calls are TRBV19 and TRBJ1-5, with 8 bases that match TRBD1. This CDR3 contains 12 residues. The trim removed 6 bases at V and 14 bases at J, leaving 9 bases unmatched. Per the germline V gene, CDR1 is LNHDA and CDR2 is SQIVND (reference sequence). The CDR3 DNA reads TGTGCCAGTAGATCGGGACAGGCCAAAGAGCATTTT. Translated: CASRSGQAKEHF.

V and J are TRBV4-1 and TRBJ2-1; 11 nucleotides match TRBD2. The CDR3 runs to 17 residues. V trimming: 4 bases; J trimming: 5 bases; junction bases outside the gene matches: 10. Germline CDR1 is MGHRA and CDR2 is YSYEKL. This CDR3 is CASSPFPLAGGNNEQFF. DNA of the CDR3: TGCGCCAGCAGCCCGTTCCCCCTAGCGGGGGGTAACAATGAGCAGTTCTTC.

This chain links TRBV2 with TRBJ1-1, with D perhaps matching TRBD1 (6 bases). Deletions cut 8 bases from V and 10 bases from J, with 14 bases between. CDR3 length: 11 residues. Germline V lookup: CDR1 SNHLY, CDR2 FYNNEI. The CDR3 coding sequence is TGTGCCAGCCGTGGGGGGGGCCTAGCTTTCTTT. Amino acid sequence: CASRGGGLAFF.

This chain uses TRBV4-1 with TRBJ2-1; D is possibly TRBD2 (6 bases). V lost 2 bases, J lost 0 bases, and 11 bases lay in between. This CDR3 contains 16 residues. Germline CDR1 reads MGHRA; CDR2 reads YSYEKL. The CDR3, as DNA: TGCGCCAGCAGCCAAAAAGCGGGCAGCTCCTACAATGAGCAGTTCTTC. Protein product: CASSQKAGSSYNEQFF.